This entry features one T cell receptor beta chain sequence. The CDR3 extends over 16 amino acids. Trimming pared 4 bases from V and 2 bases from J, leaving 14 bases between. Germline V lookup: CDR1 MNHEY, CDR2 SMNVEV (reference sequence). The data derive from a study of blood T cell repertoires in COVID-19. Study information: Spain, Italy and the United States supplied samples that represented acute and convalescent COVID-19. Nucleic acid was either cDNA or gDNA, and it came from T cells, B-cell-depleted T cells, or PBMCs.

The authors' processing: Quantification of nucleated cells was approximated via reference gene primer amplification. Libraries were prepared by immunoSEQ multiplex PCR; TCRdb keeps only in-frame clonotypes and omits some of them. That table furnishes V, J and clone size, whereas the DNA furnished D and trimming. The table shows more than 85,000 clones, with roughly 80% occurring only once. The V and J genes are TRBV27 and TRBJ2-2; possible D gene TRBD1, 6 bases. The origin of this receptor is a woman of 80 years or more with acute or convalescent COVID-19. Sample: peripheral blood. The CDR3 DNA reads TGTGCCAGCAGTTCAAACAGGGTGGTTAACACCGGGGAGCTGTTTTTT. Amino acids: CASSSNRVVNTGELFF.